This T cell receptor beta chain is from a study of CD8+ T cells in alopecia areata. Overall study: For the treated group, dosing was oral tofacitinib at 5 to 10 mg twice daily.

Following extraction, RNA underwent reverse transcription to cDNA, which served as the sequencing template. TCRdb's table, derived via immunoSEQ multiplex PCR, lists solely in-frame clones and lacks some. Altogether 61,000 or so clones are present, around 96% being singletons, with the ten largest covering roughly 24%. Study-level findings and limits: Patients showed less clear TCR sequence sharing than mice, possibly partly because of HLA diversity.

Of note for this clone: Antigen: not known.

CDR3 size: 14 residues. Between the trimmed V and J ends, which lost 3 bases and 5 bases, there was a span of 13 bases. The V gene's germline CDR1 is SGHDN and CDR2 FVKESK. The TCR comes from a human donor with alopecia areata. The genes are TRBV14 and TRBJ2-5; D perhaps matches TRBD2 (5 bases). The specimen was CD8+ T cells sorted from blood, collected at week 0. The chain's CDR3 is CASSQAGPRETQYF. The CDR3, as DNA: TGTGCCAGCAGCCAGGCGGGCCCAAGGGAGACCCAGTACTTC.